Listed below are T cell receptor beta chains from one sample, sequenced in a study of graft-versus-host responses after intestinal transplantation. The assay was immunoSEQ multiplex PCR, and TCRdb's table has in-frame clones only and misses some. The sample holds roughly 120,000 clones, approximately 94% seen once. No antigen has been identified for these receptors. Sequences were derived from unstimulated CD4+ T cells sorted from spleen or lymph node cells, sampled before transplant. These receptors were collected from a human donor who was the organ donor for an intestinal transplant. CDR3s include the opening cysteine and the closing phenylalanine or tryptophan. The D gene is left open where the match is weak. The listing skips clone size in some rows; elsewhere it reads once, few, many or a size class.

V	D	J	size	DNA	CDR3
TRBV5-5	-	TRBJ2-3	-	TGTGCCAGCAGCCCAGCTCCAGGGGCCTTCCTCACAGATACGCAGTATTTT	CASSPAPGAFLTDTQYF
TRBV5-4	TRBD2	TRBJ2-3	-	TGTGCCAGCAGCTTAACTAGCGGGAGGACAGATACGCAGTATTTT	CASSLTSGRTDTQYF
TRBV9	-	TRBJ2-6	-	TGTGCCAGCAGCGTCTCTGGCTCTGGGGCCAACGTCCTGACTTTC	CASSVSGSGANVLTF
TRBV18	TRBD2	TRBJ2-2	-	TGTGCCAGCTCACCAAGTCTAGCGGGATTGAACACCGGGGAGCTGTTTTTT	CASSPSLAGLNTGELFF
TRBV18	-	TRBJ2-3	-	TGTGCCAGCTCATCGGGACTCGAGGGGGCAGATACGCAGTATTTT	CASSSGLEGADTQYF
TRBV7-2	TRBD2	TRBJ2-3	-	TGTGCCAGCAGCCCTGAGTGGAGCGGGAGAATTCTCGTCGCAGATACGCAGTATTTT	CASSPEWSGRILVADTQYF
TRBV4-2	-	TRBJ2-3	-	TGTGCCAGCAGCCAAGATGAAGGACACTCAAGGGGCACAGATACGCAGTATTTT	CASSQDEGHSRGTDTQYF
TRBV19	TRBD2	TRBJ2-7	-	TGTGCCAGTAGTAGGCAGCGGGGTTCCTACGAGCAGTACTTC	CASSRQRGSYEQYF
TRBV6-6	TRBD2	TRBJ2-5	-	TGTGCCAGCAGTGTCCCTCGGGGGGGAGGGGAGACCCAGTACTTC	CASSVPRGGGETQYF
TRBV6-4	-	TRBJ2-2	once	TGTGCCAGCAGTGTTGATTATGTGGGAGCGAACACCGGGGAGCTGTTTTTT	CASSVDYVGANTGELFF
TRBV6-1	-	TRBJ1-1	few	TGTGCCAGCAGTGTGGGGGGAACTGAAGCTTTCTTT	CASSVGGTEAFF
TRBV7-9	-	TRBJ2-7	-	TGTGCCAGCAGTGCCAGGTTAGCCTACGAGCAGTACTTC	CASSARLAYEQYF
TRBV11-3	-	TRBJ2-4	-	TGTGCCAGCAGCCCCGGTGGGGGGGGGCTGGCCAAAAACATTCAGTACTTC	CASSPGGGGLAKNIQYF
TRBV5-1	-	TRBJ2-3	-	TGCGCCAGCAGCTTGGCGGCAGCTATCACAGATACGCAGTATTTT	CASSLAAAITDTQYF
TRBV20-1	-	TRBJ2-7	-	TGCAGTGCGGGGATCCAAGAGCAGTACTTC	CSAGIQEQYF
TRBV18	-	TRBJ2-2	once	TGTGCCAGCTCACGTAGGGGAACTACCGGGGAGCTGTTTTTT	CASSRRGTTGELFF
TRBV30	-	TRBJ1-1	-	TGTGCCTGGAGAGGGAGAGGGTCGGACACTGAAGCTTTCTTT	CAWRGRGSDTEAFF
TRBV4-1	-	TRBJ1-2	-	TGCGCCAGCAGTCAAAGGGACCGATTCGGTGGCTACACCTTC	CASSQRDRFGGYTF
TRBV11-2	-	TRBJ2-7	-	TGTGCCAGCAGCCGAGGTGGAACCTACGAGCAGTACTTC	CASSRGGTYEQYF
TRBV28	TRBD1	TRBJ1-4	-	TGTGCCAGCAGCACCGGGACAGGATCTCCTCGGGGTGAAAAACTGTTTTTT	CASSTGTGSPRGEKLFF
TRBV4-1	TRBD2	TRBJ2-3	-	TGCGCCAGCAGCCCATTGGCGGGAGGGCCCACAGATACGCAGTATTTT	CASSPLAGGPTDTQYF
TRBV27	-	TRBJ2-2	-	TGTGCCAGCAGTCCACCGGGGCCATTAGCGAACACCGGGGAGCTGTTTTTT	CASSPPGPLANTGELFF
TRBV19	TRBD1	TRBJ1-4	-	TGTGCCAGTAGTCCGCGACAGGGGATCCGTTCAACTAATGAAAAACTGTTTTTT	CASSPRQGIRSTNEKLFF
TRBV5-6	-	TRBJ2-7	-	TGTGCCAGCAGCCTGGGATTTGCGGGTACCTCCGAGCAGTACTTC	CASSLGFAGTSEQYF
TRBV6-5	-	TRBJ1-1	-	TGTGCCAGCATGGGTGCAGTCCAGAACACTGAAGCTTTCTTT	CASMGAVQNTEAFF
TRBV5-1	TRBD1	TRBJ2-3	once	TGCGCCAGCAGCTTTGGGACAGGGGGCACGAATACGCAGTATTTT	CASSFGTGGTNTQYF
TRBV7-2	TRBD2	TRBJ2-7	-	TGTGCCAGCGTTCCCCGGGGGCGGGAGGCTTATGGCTACGAGCAGTACTTC	CASVPRGREAYGYEQYF
TRBV5-1	-	TRBJ1-4	-	TGCGCCAGCAGCCCGAGGAGCACTAATGAAAAACTGTTTTTT	CASSPRSTNEKLFF
TRBV7-2	TRBD2	TRBJ2-3	-	TGTGCCAGCAGCTTAGAACCAGCGGGAGGATTAGATACGCAGTATTTT	CASSLEPAGGLDTQYF
TRBV27	TRBD2	TRBJ2-7	-	TGTGCCAGCAGCTCCACCGGACTAGCCTACGGGGAGCAGTACTTC	CASSSTGLAYGEQYF
TRBV6-5	-	TRBJ1-2	-	TGTGCCAGCAGTTACGATATGGGGGACTATGGCTACACCTTC	CASSYDMGDYGYTF
TRBV7-8	-	TRBJ1-2	-	TGTGCCAGCAGCTCGACTTACAGGGACGGCTACACCTTC	CASSSTYRDGYTF
TRBV7-2	-	TRBJ2-1	-	TGTGCCAGCAGCTTAGCTTCCCCTGCGGCGGCCTACAATGAGCAGTTCTTC	CASSLASPAAAYNEQFF
TRBV4-3	-	TRBJ2-6	-	TGCGCCAGCAGCCAAGAGGGGACTTCTGGGGCCAACGTCCTGACTTTC	CASSQEGTSGANVLTF
TRBV11-3	TRBD2	TRBJ2-3	-	TGTGCCAGCAGCTTAGGGACTAGCGGGAGCGGGGGCACAGACACGCAGTATTTT	CASSLGTSGSGGTDTQYF
TRBV19	TRBD2	TRBJ2-5	-	TGTGCCAGTAGGGGACTAGCGGGAGGGTACGAGACCCAGTACTTC	CASRGLAGGYETQYF
TRBV11-1	TRBD1	TRBJ2-7	-	TGTGCCAGCAGCTCCGGACAGGGCTACGAGCAGTACTTC	CASSSGQGYEQYF
TRBV6-6	-	TRBJ1-1	-	TGTGCCAGCAGTTACGGGGGGGGTATGGGAGCTTTCTTT	CASSYGGGMGAFF
TRBV5-1	TRBD2	TRBJ2-5	-	TGCGCCAGCAGTTACACTAGCGGGATCTCTGAGACCCAGTACTTC	CASSYTSGISETQYF
TRBV19	-	TRBJ2-3	-	TGTGCCAGTAGGGGGGCTACAGATACGCAGTATTTT	CASRGATDTQYF
TRBV6-1	-	TRBJ1-1	-	TGTGCCAGCAGTGACAGGGCCAGGGATGAAGCTTTCTTT	CASSDRARDEAFF
TRBV5-1	-	TRBJ2-7	-	TGCGCCAGCAGCTTGTCAGGGCCATACTACGAGCAGTACTTC	CASSLSGPYYEQYF